Below, 28 T cell receptor beta chains from the same sample are listed, as sequenced in a study of shared clonotypes between healthy human individuals. Naive CD8 cells lacked CD45RO and underwent positive selection for CCR7, leaving out terminally differentiated effector memory CD45RA+ cells. Profiling relied on immunoSEQ multiplex PCR, and the TCRdb table lists in-frame clones only, not all of them. The data hold under 1 million clones, with just over 95% observed a single time. Input material: naive CD8+ T cells sorted from blood. The receptors derive from a man aged 30 to 39 in good health.

The J gene is TRBJ2-5, the V gene TRBV6-5, with a weak D call TRBD2 (5 bases). Germline CDR1 reads MNHEY; CDR2 reads SVGAGI. This CDR3 contains 13 residues. Trimming pared 6 bases from V and 4 bases from J, leaving 12 bases between. This CDR3 reads CASSHLAGETQYF. DNA of the CDR3: TGTGCCAGCAGCCACCTGGCGGGAGAGACCCAGTACTTC.

This clone was counted a single time. The chain has TRBV2 and TRBJ2-7; TRBD2 matches at 11 bases. This CDR3 is 15 amino acids long. Trimming at V came to 5 bases and at J to 3 bases, leaving 6 bases not matched to a gene. Germline CDR1 reads SNHLY; CDR2 reads FYNNEI. CDR3 residues: CASSFPGLADYEQYF. CDR3 coding DNA: TGTGCCAGCAGTTTTCCGGGACTAGCGGACTACGAGCAGTACTTC.

J is TRBJ2-3 and V is TRBV6-1; the match to TRBD2 covers 7 bases. V lost 4 bases to trimming and J lost 6 bases; unmatched junction nucleotides: 7. CDR1 is MNHNS and CDR2 is SASEGT in the germline V gene. The CDR3 loop spans 14 amino acids. This CDR3 reads CASSGGEGWDTQYF. The CDR3 bases are TGTGCCAGCAGTGGAGGGGAGGGTTGGGATACGCAGTATTTT.

The chain couples TRBV29-1 to TRBJ2-3; D call uncertain. Germline values: CDR1 SQVTM, CDR2 ANQGSEA. The CDR3 extends over 13 amino acids. Between the trimmed V and J ends, which lost 6 bases and 4 bases, there was a span of 14 bases. This chain's CDR3 is CSVVLLLSDTQYF. The DNA for the CDR3 is TGCAGCGTCGTCCTTCTCTTATCAGATACGCAGTATTTT.

The rearrangement uses TRBV4-1 and TRBJ2-1; D perhaps matches TRBD2 (7 bases). Germline-derived CDR1 and CDR2 are MGHRA and YSYEKL. The CDR3 is 17 amino acids. Between the trimmed V and J ends, which lost 0 bases and 6 bases, there was a span of 18 bases. As DNA, the CDR3 is TGCGCCAGCAGCCAAGATCCCCCGGGGGGCGCAGGCAATGAGCAGTTCTTC. Its protein product is CASSQDPPGGAGNEQFF.

This chain joins TRBV5-1 and TRBJ2-2, with D possibly called TRBD1 or TRBD2 (6 bases each). Trimming removed 2 bases at V and 0 bases at J, with 11 bases between. Germline CDR1 is SGHRS and CDR2 is YFSETQ. This CDR3 is built from 16 residues. The CDR3 DNA is TGCGCCAGCAGCTTCTGGGGGGCGGCGAACACCGGGGAGCTGTTTTTT. Protein sequence: CASSFWGAANTGELFF.

The chain has TRBV11-2 and TRBJ2-1; 12 nucleotides match TRBD2. CDR3 size: 17 residues. Germline loops: CDR1 SGHAT, CDR2 FQNNGV. With 5 bases clipped from V and 2 bases from J, the junction kept 7 bases outside the gene matches. In nucleotides, the CDR3 is TGTGCCAGCAGCCTGACTAGCGGGAGACCAACCTACAATGAGCAGTTCTTC. Amino acids: CASSLTSGRPTYNEQFF.

The J gene is TRBJ2-7, the V gene TRBV27; the D call may be TRBD1 or TRBD2 (5 bases each). V dropped 6 bases and J dropped 1 base, with 10 bases sitting between them. The CDR3 has 13 amino acids. The germline V gene has CDR1 MNHEY and CDR2 SMNVEV (reference sequence). The CDR3 DNA is TGTGCCAGCAGGGGGGAACTTTCCTACGAGCAGTACTTC. Translated, it gives CASRGELSYEQYF.

The V gene is TRBV7-9, the J gene TRBJ2-1, with TRBD2 identical over 10 bases. The V segment lost 2 bases and the J segment 12 bases; nucleotides outside the gene matches: 4. The germline gives CDR1 SEHNR, CDR2 FQNEAQ (reference sequence). This CDR3 has 13 residues. The DNA of the CDR3 is TGTGCCAGCAGCTTATCTAGCGGGAGAGGGCAGTTCTTC. Protein: CASSLSSGRGQFF.

This chain joins TRBV5-1 and TRBJ2-7; a weak D match, TRBD2 (6 bases). This CDR3 is 13 amino acids long. Trimming stripped 5 bases from V and 3 bases from J, with 12 bases between. Per the germline V gene, CDR1 is SGHRS and CDR2 is YFSETQ. DNA for the CDR3: TGCGCCAGCAGACTCCGGGAGCACTACGAGCAGTACTTC. This gives the protein CASRLREHYEQYF.

The chain links TRBV2 to TRBJ2-1; perhaps TRBD1 as D (6 bases). The CDR3 length is 12 residues. Germline V lookup: CDR1 SNHLY, CDR2 FYNNEI. V was trimmed by 6 bases and J by 7 bases, leaving 10 bases between them. For the CDR3, the DNA is TGTGCCAGCAGCAGGGGATTGAATGAGCAGTTCTTC. It codes for CASSRGLNEQFF.

The rearrangement links TRBV28 to TRBJ2-3; 8 bases map to TRBD1. V trimming: 7 bases; J trimming: 1 base; junction bases outside the gene matches: 7. This CDR3 spans 15 amino acids. CDR1 and CDR2 from the germline V gene are MDHEN and SYDVKM. The DNA of the CDR3 is TGTGCCAGCAAGCTGACAGGGGACGGCACAGATACGCAGTATTTT. This sequence encodes CASKLTGDGTDTQYF.

The chain couples TRBV9 to TRBJ2-3; no clear D. The CDR3 extends over 15 amino acids. Germline V gene data show CDR1 as SGDLS and CDR2 as YYNGEE. Trimming stripped 4 bases from V and 0 bases from J, with 12 bases between. CDR3 in DNA: TGTGCCAGCAGCCTAGATGGGCCTAGCACAGATACGCAGTATTTT. It specifies CASSLDGPSTDTQYF.

The genes are TRBV6-5 and TRBJ1-2; 7 bases are a match to TRBD1. Per the germline V gene, CDR1 is MNHEY and CDR2 is SVGAGI. The CDR3 covers 16 residues. V shed 4 bases, J shed 7 bases, and the junction held 15 bases outside the gene matches. The CDR3 spells CASSWTPGTALGGYTF. In DNA form, the CDR3 reads TGTGCCAGCAGTTGGACTCCCGGGACAGCCTTGGGTGGCTACACCTTC.

V gene TRBV4-3 combines with J gene TRBJ2-7, with TRBD2 identical over 11 bases. Per germline, CDR1 LGHNA and CDR2 YSLEER. Unmatched junction bases numbered 7, after V lost 0 bases and J lost 0 bases. The CDR3 loop spans 18 amino acids. CDR3 loop: CASSQELLAGATSYEQYF. DNA of the CDR3: TGCGCCAGCAGCCAAGAATTACTAGCGGGAGCCACCTCCTACGAGCAGTACTTC.

The V call is TRBV7-6, the J call TRBJ2-7; D unresolved. Germline V gives CDR1 SGHVS, CDR2 FNYEAQ. Between the trimmed V and J ends, which lost 0 bases and 0 bases, there was a span of 6 bases. The CDR3 covers 14 residues. DNA for the CDR3: TGTGCCAGCAGCTTAGCCTCGTTCTCCTACGAGCAGTACTTC. It is translated as CASSLASFSYEQYF.

The chain joins TRBV7-8 to TRBJ1-5; unclear D gene. V lost 5 bases and J lost 0, with 11 bases in between. Germline V lookup: CDR1 SGHVS, CDR2 FQNEAQ. The CDR3 length is 15 residues. CDR3 in amino acids: CASSQDFYSNQPQHF. CDR3 in DNA: TGTGCCAGCAGCCAAGACTTTTATAGCAATCAGCCCCAGCATTTT.

V usage is TRBV5-5 and J usage is TRBJ2-1, with TRBD2 matching 14 bases. From germline, CDR1 is SGHKS and CDR2 YYEKEE (reference sequence). J gave up 7 bases and V 2 bases, and 8 bases lay outside the gene matches. The CDR3 extends over 17 amino acids. The DNA of the CDR3 is TGTGCCAGCAGCTTACCCGGGACTAGCGGGAGTGGTAATGAGCAGTTCTTC. Translation gives CASSLPGTSGSGNEQFF.

The chain combines TRBV19 with TRBJ2-3; no firm D call. Between the trimmed V and J ends, which lost 0 bases and 0 bases, there was a span of 13 bases. This CDR3 contains 17 residues. Germline lookup yields CDR1 LNHDA and CDR2 SQIVND (reference sequence). The CDR3 bases are TGTGCCAGTAGTATAGATTCCCTGACTCCTAGCACAGATACGCAGTATTTT. Translating it yields CASSIDSLTPSTDTQYF.

The rearrangement links TRBV7-9 to TRBJ2-3, with unresolved D. The germline V gene has CDR1 SEHNR and CDR2 FQNEAQ (reference sequence). The CDR3 is 14 residues long. Trimming took off 3 bases at V and 6 bases at J, with 13 bases between the two ends. In nucleotides, the CDR3 is TGTGCCAGCAGCTTTCCCATTGTGGCGGATACGCAGTATTTT. Residues: CASSFPIVADTQYF.

The V call is TRBV6-6, the J call TRBJ2-1; D is undetermined. This CDR3 has 12 residues. Germline V CDR1 and CDR2: MNHNY, SVGAGI (reference sequence). V was pared by 5 bases and J by 7 bases, with 9 bases between. CDR3 loop: CASSHSWNEQFF. The CDR3 DNA is TGTGCCAGCAGTCATAGTTGGAATGAGCAGTTCTTC.

The chain couples TRBV7-6 to TRBJ2-5; D remains ambiguous. Germline V gene lookup returns CDR1 SGHVS and CDR2 FNYEAQ. Trimming took 4 bases from V and 3 from J, leaving 12 bases between them. This CDR3 contains 14 residues. The CDR3 loop is CASSSRTRKETQYF. CDR3 nucleotides: TGTGCCAGCAGCTCGCGAACACGAAAAGAGACCCAGTACTTC.

The V and J genes are TRBV4-3 and TRBJ2-3; D may be TRBD2 (5 bases). V lost 4 bases and J lost 6, with 20 bases in between. Germline values: CDR1 LGHNA, CDR2 YSLEER. The CDR3 runs 16 residues. CDR3 DNA sequence: TGCGCCAGCAGCCGGACTCGATTGGGTTCTGGGGATACGCAGTATTTT. As protein: CASSRTRLGSGDTQYF.

The rearrangement links TRBV4-1 to TRBJ1-1; D gene unclear. V was trimmed by 6 bases and J by 0 bases, leaving 17 bases between them. In germline, CDR1 is MGHRA, CDR2 YSYEKL. The CDR3 is 16 amino acids. DNA for the CDR3: TGCGCCAGCAGTCACAAGACGAGGAGGATGAACACTGAAGCTTTCTTT. It yields the protein CASSHKTRRMNTEAFF.

The V gene is TRBV27, the J gene TRBJ1-4; TRBD1 aligns across 8 bases. Germline loops: CDR1 MNHEY, CDR2 SMNVEV (reference sequence). The junction had 4 bases not matched to a gene; V was cut back by 2 bases and J by 5 bases. CDR3 size: 15 residues. The CDR3 nucleotides are TGTGCCAGCAGTTTACTGACAGGGGCGAATGAAAAACTGTTTTTT. As protein: CASSLLTGANEKLFF.

This chain joins TRBV19 and TRBJ1-5, with D unresolved. Germline assignment: CDR1 LNHDA and CDR2 SQIVND (reference sequence). Trimming took off 11 bases at V and 0 bases at J, with 17 bases between the two ends. CDR3 size: 15 residues. Here the CDR3 DNA reads TGTGCCGGACGGGAACACGTGAATAGCAATCAGCCCCAGCATTTT. Translation: CAGREHVNSNQPQHF.

In DNA form, the CDR3 reads TGTGCCAGCAGCCAGACAGGGGTTTCTGAAAAACTGTTTTTT. Protein: CASSQTGVSEKLFF. The V and J genes are TRBV5-5 and TRBJ1-4, with 8 bases that match TRBD1. Trimming removed 4 bases from V and 7 bases from J; junction bases left unmatched: 6. The germline gives CDR1 SGHKS, CDR2 YYEKEE (reference sequence). The CDR3 length is 14 residues.

V gene TRBV6-5 combines with J gene TRBJ2-1; the D gene is possibly TRBD2 (5 bases). The V and J ends lost 8 bases and 10 bases respectively, with 18 bases between them. The CDR3 is 13 amino acids. The germline V gene encodes CDR1 MNHEY and CDR2 SVGAGI. In DNA, the CDR3 is TGTGCCAGCGCGGGCCACGGATCTCAGGAGCAGTTCTTC. The encoded protein is CASAGHGSQEQFF.